One and the same sample provided the 30 T cell receptor beta chains below, sequenced in a study of T cells after yellow fever vaccination. TCRdb independently ran MiXCR on the 5' RACE reads; one entry per CDR3 protein. Among 250,000 to 400,000 distinct CDR3 sequences listed, over 4% were seen once. Sequencing used PBMCs, obtained 5 days after the yellow fever booster vaccination. These receptors all stem from a man between 18 and 29 years old who received the YFV17D yellow fever vaccine.

This clonotype was seen at least ten times. J is TRBJ1-2 and V is TRBV7-6; D is unclear. The CDR3 length is 14 residues. The ends were cut back, 5 bases at V and 8 bases at J, with 18 bases in the middle. The germline gives CDR1 SGHVS, CDR2 FNYEAQ. The CDR3 protein is CASSTGLPLGGYTF. The CDR3 region has the DNA TGTGCCAGCAGCACCGGGCTTCCCCTCGGGGGCTACACCTTC.

This chain uses TRBV5-1 with TRBJ1-2, with D perhaps TRBD1 (5 bases). V lost 0 bases to trimming and J lost 7 bases, with 13 bases between them. Germline V gene sequence: CDR1 SGHRS, CDR2 YFSETQ. The CDR3 extends over 14 amino acids. CDR3 amino acids: CASSLERPGPGYTF. The CDR3 DNA is TGCGCCAGCAGCTTGGAGCGGCCAGGGCCTGGCTACACCTTC.

This chain links TRBV6-5 with TRBJ1-3; 8 nucleotides align to TRBD1. V was pared by 4 bases and J by 4 bases, with 9 bases of the junction left unmatched. Germline loops: CDR1 MNHEY, CDR2 SVGAGI. This CDR3 is built from 16 residues. CDR3 sequence (DNA): TGTGCCAGCAGTTCCACGCTGACAGGGGCGGGAAACACCATATATTTT. Its translation: CASSSTLTGAGNTIYF.

This clonotype was seen only a few times. V is TRBV6-5 and J is TRBJ1-5; D possibly corresponds to TRBD1 (5 bases). The germline V gene encodes CDR1 MNHEY and CDR2 SVGAGI. The V and J ends lost 0 bases and 7 bases respectively, with 13 bases between them. The CDR3 is 15 residues long. DNA of the CDR3: TGTGCCAGCAGTTACTCGTCGAGCAGGGAACAGCCCCAGCATTTT. Its translation is CASSYSSSREQPQHF.

This clonotype was counted between two and nine times. This rearrangement joins TRBV20-1 to TRBJ1-4, with TRBD1 matching 11 bases. The germline gives CDR1 DFQATT, CDR2 SNEGSKA (reference sequence). This CDR3 is 13 amino acids long. V dropped 3 bases and J dropped 7; count of bases not matched to a gene: 1. CDR3 sequence: CSARDRGLEKLFF. The CDR3 DNA reads as TGCAGTGCTAGGGACAGGGGGCTTGAAAAACTGTTTTTT.

Only a few counts were recorded for this clonotype. The chain is built from TRBV11-3 and TRBJ2-5; TRBD2 agrees at 8 bases. Germline CDR1 and CDR2: SGHNT and YENEEA. This CDR3 is built from 17 residues. V lost 4 bases, J lost 3 bases, and 13 bases stayed unmatched. This CDR3 reads CASSSRPTGLGEETQYF. The CDR3 nucleotides are TGTGCCAGCAGCTCCCGGCCTACGGGACTAGGGGAAGAGACCCAGTACTTC.

This clonotype was seen many times. The chain has TRBV15 and TRBJ2-7; possibly TRBD2 for D (6 bases). Germline V gene data show CDR1 as LNHNV and CDR2 as YYDKDF (reference sequence). CDR3 size: 12 residues. V gave up 5 bases and J gave up 3 bases, with 8 bases separating them. In nucleotides, the CDR3 is TGTGCCACCAGCCGCGGGGTCTACGAGCAGTACTTC. It specifies CATSRGVYEQYF.

This clonotype was seen a handful of times. The chain links TRBV5-1 to TRBJ2-5; D perhaps matches TRBD2 (6 bases). Germline V CDR1 and CDR2: SGHRS, YFSETQ. Trimming cost V 2 bases and J 3 bases, with 17 bases left between them. This CDR3 has 16 amino acids. As DNA, the CDR3 is TGCGCCAGCAGCTTAGGTGTAAACGGGGGAGAAGAGACCCAGTACTTC. It specifies CASSLGVNGGEETQYF.

The V call is TRBV6-2 or TRBV6-3, the J call TRBJ1-1, with 7 bases aligning to TRBD1. Trimming removed 5 bases from V and 2 bases from J; junction bases left unmatched: 11. CDR3 length equals 16 residues. CDR1 MNHEY and CDR2 SVGEGT come from the germline V gene. The CDR3 nucleotides read TGTGCCAGCAGTCCCGGGCCGGGACAGAGAAACACTGAAGCTTTCTTT. This gives the protein CASSPGPGQRNTEAFF.

This chain connects TRBV18 to TRBJ2-3, with D uncertain. Germline values: CDR1 KGHSH, CDR2 LQKENI. The CDR3 consists of 15 residues. V was clipped by 2 bases and J by 2 bases, with 11 bases between them. The CDR3 region is CASSPFNSYTDTQYF. CDR3 bases: TGTGCCAGCTCACCATTCAACAGTTACACAGATACGCAGTATTTT.

V is TRBV7-2 and J is TRBJ2-3; 10 bases agree with TRBD2. The V gene end was trimmed by 4 bases and the J gene end by 2 bases; junction bases not matched to a gene: 12. The germline CDR1 and CDR2 sequences are SGHTA and FQGNSA. The CDR3 consists of 18 residues. CDR3 sequence reads: CASSSRASGGRLTDTQYF. DNA of the CDR3: TGTGCCAGCAGCTCTCGGGCTAGCGGGGGCCGCCTCACAGATACGCAGTATTTT.

This clonotype was counted a few times. The rearrangement uses TRBV6-2 or TRBV6-3 and TRBJ1-1; a weak D match, TRBD1 (5 bases). Germline V gene lookup returns CDR1 MNHEY and CDR2 SVGEGT. The CDR3 has 18 residues. Trimming pared 6 bases from V and 4 bases from J, leaving 27 bases between. CDR3 region: CASSHLSGPLGPRTEAFF. CDR3 DNA sequence: TGTGCCAGCAGCCACCTGTCGGGGCCCCTTGGCCCCCGCACTGAAGCTTTCTTT.

The V call is TRBV29-1, the J call TRBJ1-4; D not resolved. The germline V gene encodes CDR1 SQVTM and CDR2 ANQGSEA. There are 13 residues in the CDR3. V lost 1 base and J lost 8, with 11 bases in between. The CDR3 DNA follows: TGCAGCGTTGAAGCCCCGGGCTCGGAAAAACTGTTTTTT. This codes for CSVEAPGSEKLFF.

The chain joins TRBV3-1 to TRBJ1-4; 12 nucleotides agree with TRBD1. There are 14 residues in the CDR3. CDR1 LGHDT and CDR2 YNNKEL come from the germline V gene (reference sequence). V lost 3 bases to trimming and J lost 13 bases; unmatched junction nucleotides: 6. CDR3 residues: CASSQGQGAGRLFF. The DNA for the CDR3 is TGTGCCAGCAGCCAGGGACAGGGGGCAGGGAGACTGTTTTTT. Drawing the rest from reference TRBV3-1 and TRBJ1-4, the complete variable domain is DTAVSQTPKYLVTQMGNDKSIKCEQNLGHDTMYWYKQDSKKFLKIMFSYNNKELIINETVPNRFSPKSPDKAHLNLHINSLELGDSAVYFCASSQGQGAGRLFFGSGTQLSVL.

CDR3 loop: CASSMSSGGTDTQYF. CDR3 in DNA: TGTGCCAGTAGTATGTCTAGCGGGGGCACAGATACGCAGTATTTT. The chain carries TRBV19 and TRBJ2-3; TRBD2 aligns across 9 bases. This CDR3 has 15 residues. Trimming at V came to 3 bases and at J to 1 base, leaving 2 bases not matched to a gene. Germline CDR1 LNHDA, CDR2 SQIVND (reference sequence). The whole variable domain, filled in from reference TRBV19 and TRBJ2-3, reads DGGITQSPKYLFRKEGQNVTLSCEQNLNHDAMYWYRQDPGQGLRLIYYSQIVNDFQKGDIAEGYSVSREKKESFPLTVTSAQKNPTAFYLCASSMSSGGTDTQYFGPGTRLTVL.

Only a few counts were recorded for this clonotype. The chain employs TRBV5-5 and TRBJ1-5; the D is unclear. The ends were cut back, 0 bases at V and 2 bases at J, with 9 bases in the middle. The CDR3 totals 15 residues. Germline loops: CDR1 SGHKS, CDR2 YYEKEE (reference sequence). CDR3 DNA sequence: TGTGCCAGCAGCTTGGCTGCTTGGGGCAATCAGCCCCAGCATTTT. Its translation: CASSLAAWGNQPQHF.

The table lists this clonotype with many counts. This chain links TRBV12-3 or TRBV12-4 with TRBJ1-2, with D hard to call. V was clipped by 2 bases and J by 4 bases, with 5 bases between them. The CDR3 consists of 12 residues. The CDR3 region is CASSLFSYGYTF. The DNA of the CDR3 is TGTGCCAGCAGTTTATTCAGCTATGGCTACACCTTC.

Many counts were recorded for this clonotype. J is TRBJ2-7 and V is TRBV7-2; D tentatively reads TRBD1 or TRBD2 (5 bases each). CDR3 size: 14 residues. Trimming cost V 3 bases and J 6 bases, with 15 bases left between them. Germline loops: CDR1 SGHTA, CDR2 FQGNSA. The CDR3 DNA reads as TGTGCCAGCAGCTTCCGGGACGGAGGCACCGAGCAGTACTTC. It translates to CASSFRDGGTEQYF.

The V call is TRBV9, the J call TRBJ1-3, with TRBD1 matching 10 bases. Germline loops: CDR1 SGDLS, CDR2 YYNGEE. Trimming cost V 3 bases and J 8 bases; bases outside gene matches: 2. CDR3 length: 13 residues. The CDR3 nucleotides are TGTGCCAGCAGCGACGGACAGGGGGACACCATATATTTT. Translation gives CASSDGQGDTIYF.

This clonotype was detected many times. J is TRBJ2-4 and V is TRBV7-9; D is undetermined. Deletions cut 1 base from V and 10 bases from J, with 5 bases between. Germline V gene data show CDR1 as SEHNR and CDR2 as FQNEAQ (reference sequence). The CDR3 is 11 residues long. CDR3 sequence reads: CASSLVGIQYF. CDR3 DNA: TGTGCCAGCAGCTTAGTTGGGATTCAGTACTTC.

This clonotype was seen only a few times. This chain links TRBV12-3 or TRBV12-4 with TRBJ2-3; 11 nucleotides agree with TRBD2. V was pared by 6 bases and J by 7 bases, with 9 bases of the junction left unmatched. The CDR3 sequence is 15 residues long. CDR3: CASRPTSGGLNTQYF. For the CDR3, the DNA is TGTGCCAGCAGGCCTACTAGCGGGGGTCTGAATACGCAGTATTTT.

The rearrangement uses TRBV13 and TRBJ2-5; D uncertain. There are 13 residues in the CDR3. Germline CDR1 and CDR2: PRHDT and FYEKMQ (reference sequence). The V end was cut by 2 bases, the J end by 2 bases, with 6 bases between. CDR3 sequence: CASSLQQQETQYF. The CDR3 DNA is TGTGCCAGCAGCTTACAACAGCAAGAGACCCAGTACTTC.

The chain links TRBV10-3 to TRBJ1-1; D gene ambiguous. This CDR3 contains 9 residues. The V end lost 7 bases, the J end lost 11 bases, and 8 bases lay between the germline ends. In germline, CDR1 is ENHRY, CDR2 SYGVKD. The CDR3 coding sequence is TGTGCCATCATTAGGTGGGCTTTCTTT. Encoded protein: CAIIRWAFF.

This clonotype appeared a few times. The chain is built from TRBV7-2 and TRBJ1-2, with TRBD1 matching 8 bases. CDR3 size: 15 residues. The germline V gene has CDR1 SGHTA and CDR2 FQGNSA. V lost 1 base, J lost 2 bases, and 3 bases stayed unmatched. The chain's CDR3 is CASSLGQGLNYGYTF. In DNA form, the CDR3 reads TGTGCCAGCAGCTTAGGACAGGGGCTCAACTATGGCTACACCTTC. Based on the CDR3 plus reference TRBV7-2 and TRBJ1-2, the full variable domain is GAGVSQSPSNKVTEKGKDVELRCDPISGHTALYWYRQSLGQGLEFLIYFQGNSAPDKSGLPSDRFSAERTGGSVSTLTIQRTQQEDSAVYLCASSLGQGLNYGYTFGSGTRLTVV.

This clonotype has a handful of counts. The chain joins TRBV27 to TRBJ1-6; D call uncertain. Trimming left V 5 bases short and J 12 bases short, with 11 bases between. The CDR3 runs 12 residues. In germline, CDR1 is MNHEY, CDR2 SMNVEV (reference sequence). The CDR3 loop is CASSAHTRPLHF. Written as DNA, the CDR3 is TGTGCCAGCAGTGCACACACCAGACCCCTCCACTTT.

This clonotype was counted ten times or more. V and J are TRBV2 and TRBJ1-5, with a tentative D call TRBD1 (5 bases). The V end was cut by 6 bases, the J end by 3 bases, with 6 bases between. Germline V CDR1 and CDR2: SNHLY, FYNNEI. CDR3 length: 12 amino acids. The CDR3 reads CASRGVNQPQHF. The CDR3 DNA follows: TGTGCCAGCAGGGGGGTCAATCAGCCCCAGCATTTT.

There are many counts of this clonotype. The chain links TRBV5-6 to TRBJ2-3; TRBD1 or TRBD2 may be the D gene (5 bases each). Germline-derived CDR1 and CDR2 are SGHDT and YYEEEE. Trimming shortened V by 4 bases and J by 5 bases, and 11 bases separated the two germline ends. The CDR3 loop spans 13 amino acids. CDR3 in amino acids: CASSGGTGDTQYF. The DNA of the CDR3 is TGTGCCAGCAGCGGGGGAACAGGAGATACGCAGTATTTT.

This clonotype was found a few times. The V gene is TRBV29-1, the J gene TRBJ1-4; D is ambiguous. CDR3 size: 13 residues. Germline-derived CDR1 and CDR2 are SQVTM and ANQGSEA. The ends were cut back, 5 bases at V and 5 bases at J, with 12 bases in the middle. CDR3 residues: CSVSRQENEKLFF. In DNA form, the CDR3 reads TGCAGCGTTTCCCGACAAGAAAATGAAAAACTGTTTTTT.

There are a few counts of this clonotype. The chain couples TRBV5-1 to TRBJ2-1, with 11 bases identical to TRBD2. The trim removed 0 bases at V and 5 bases at J, leaving 4 bases unmatched. The CDR3 is made up of 16 amino acids. Germline assignment: CDR1 SGHRS and CDR2 YFSETQ. The CDR3 loop is CASSLAASGGNNEQFF. The DNA for the CDR3 is TGCGCCAGCAGCTTGGCGGCTAGCGGGGGGAACAATGAGCAGTTCTTC. The whole variable domain, filled in from reference TRBV5-1 and TRBJ2-1, reads KAGVTQTPRYLIKTRGQQVTLSCSPISGHRSVSWYQQTPGQGLQFLFEYFSETQRNKGNFPGRFSGRQFSNSRSEMNVSTLELGDSALYLCASSLAASGGNNEQFFGPGTRLTVL.

This clonotype was seen many times. The rearrangement uses TRBV5-1 and TRBJ2-1; D is undetermined. CDR3 size: 13 residues. V gave up 4 bases and J gave up 4 bases, with 9 bases separating them. Germline values: CDR1 SGHRS, CDR2 YFSETQ. CDR3: CASSQDGYNEQFF. The CDR3 DNA reads TGCGCCAGCAGCCAGGACGGATACAATGAGCAGTTCTTC.